These 20 T cell receptor beta chains were sequenced from one sample in a study of blood T cells in healthy people across ages. It was with a sample-barcoded 5' primer and a J-beta primer mix that a second PCR of roughly 6 to 11 cycles was run. MiXCR was run by TCRdb on the 5' RACE reads, yielding one entry per CDR3 protein. Of about 680,000 distinct CDR3 sequences listed, roughly 49% are singletons. Sequenced sample: blood. The receptor source for this set is a woman aged 60-75 years in good health.

CDR3 sequence (DNA): TGTGCCAGCGGCGGAACAGGGCTGAACACTGAAGCTTTCTTT. Its protein product is CASGGTGLNTEAFF. The V gene is TRBV12-3 or TRBV12-4, the J gene TRBJ1-1; weak D call: TRBD1 (6 bases). This CDR3 is built from 14 residues. V lost 8 bases and J lost 0, with 13 bases in between.

The V call is TRBV27, the J call TRBJ1-6; 10 nucleotides line up with TRBD1. The CDR3 has 16 amino acids. V shed 1 base, J shed 14 bases, and the junction held 11 bases outside the gene matches. From germline, CDR1 is MNHEY and CDR2 SMNVEV (reference sequence). The CDR3: CASSLLGLGQGSSLHF. CDR3 nucleotide sequence: TGTGCCAGCAGTTTATTGGGTCTGGGACAGGGGAGTTCCCTCCACTTT.

The CDR3 nucleotides are TGTGCCAGTAGTATGGCAGGGGATGAGCAGTACTTC. Protein: CASSMAGDEQYF. V usage is TRBV19 and J usage is TRBJ2-7; possibly TRBD1 for D (6 bases). The CDR3 consists of 12 residues. The V and J ends lost 3 bases and 7 bases respectively, with 10 bases between them. Germline loops: CDR1 LNHDA, CDR2 SQIVND (reference sequence).

This rearrangement joins TRBV12-3 or TRBV12-4 to TRBJ2-7; 8 nucleotides match TRBD2. This CDR3 has 15 residues. With 4 bases clipped from V and 7 bases from J, the junction kept 12 bases outside the gene matches. The CDR3 is CASSSIAGTYNEQYF. CDR3 DNA sequence: TGTGCCAGCAGTTCTATAGCGGGAACCTACAATGAGCAGTACTTC.

This chain uses TRBV20-1 with TRBJ1-5, with D hard to call. V was trimmed by 7 bases and J by 3 bases, leaving 10 bases between them. Germline assignment: CDR1 DFQATT and CDR2 SNEGSKA (reference sequence). CDR3 size: 12 residues. CDR3 loop: CSVVGYNQPQHF. For the CDR3, the DNA is TGCAGTGTCGTAGGGTACAATCAGCCCCAGCATTTT.

J is TRBJ2-3 and V is TRBV7-2; 8 positions match TRBD1. The germline gives CDR1 SGHTA, CDR2 FQGNSA. The ends lost 5 bases at V and 4 bases at J; junction bases unmatched: 14. The CDR3 length is 17 residues. CDR3 sequence reads: CASSERRRTGWADTQYF. Written as DNA, the CDR3 is TGTGCCAGCAGCGAAAGGCGGCGGACAGGGTGGGCAGATACGCAGTATTTT.

This clonotype was seen a few times. V usage is TRBV7-8 and J usage is TRBJ2-5; no reliable D call. Per germline, CDR1 SGHVS and CDR2 FQNEAQ. The CDR3 sequence is 12 residues long. V dropped 3 bases and J dropped 4 bases, with 6 bases sitting between them. The CDR3 nucleotides read TGTGCCAGCAGCTTCCGGTCAGAGACCCAGTACTTC. It specifies CASSFRSETQYF.

This clonotype was seen a few times. The chain couples TRBV6-5 to TRBJ2-7, with 8 bases aligning to TRBD1. Germline V gene lookup returns CDR1 MNHEY and CDR2 SVGAGI. The CDR3 runs to 14 residues. V dropped 2 bases and J dropped 4; count of bases not matched to a gene: 4. CDR3 in DNA: TGTGCCAGCAGTTACCGCGGACAGGGTTACGAGCAGTACTTC. Its translation is CASSYRGQGYEQYF.

Concerning this clonotype: A much larger clone sits a single nucleotide away, making a read error possible. The gene calls are TRBV7-2 and TRBJ2-5; D not resolved. V lost 5 bases to trimming and J lost 11 bases, with 18 bases between them. There are 13 residues in the CDR3. CDR1 and CDR2 from the germline V gene are SGHTA and FQGNSA. CDR3 loop: CASSADRRNEQYF. The CDR3 DNA follows: TGTGCCAGCAGCGCAGACCGTAGAAATGAGCAGTACTTC.

This clonotype was found a few times. The chain employs TRBV2 and TRBJ2-1, with D unresolved. The CDR3 contains 15 residues. The germline CDR1 and CDR2 sequences are SNHLY and FYNNEI. V lost 4 bases and J lost 0, with 10 bases in between. The CDR3 loop reads CASSGWESSYNEQFF. Written as DNA, the CDR3 is TGTGCCAGCAGTGGGTGGGAAAGCTCCTACAATGAGCAGTTCTTC.

This clonotype is a singleton in its sample. The rearrangement joins TRBV9 to TRBJ2-1, with 12 bases identical to TRBD2. This CDR3 spans 15 amino acids. V shed 4 bases and J 9 bases; nucleotides not matched to a gene: 8. Germline CDR1 and CDR2: SGDLS and YYNGEE. The CDR3 region is CASSCSSGRGIEQFF. The CDR3 coding sequence is TGTGCCAGCAGCTGCTCTAGCGGGAGGGGTATTGAGCAGTTCTTC.

The chain uses TRBV7-2 and TRBJ2-1; D gene uncertain. The CDR3 runs 19 residues. Germline V gene data show CDR1 as SGHTA and CDR2 as FQGNSA. The ends were cut back, 1 base at V and 0 bases at J, with 19 bases in the middle. CDR3 sequence: CASSLGGYLPAISYNEQFF. CDR3 bases: TGTGCCAGCAGCTTAGGGGGATACCTACCAGCCATCTCCTACAATGAGCAGTTCTTC.

The rearrangement joins TRBV6-1 to TRBJ2-4, with a tentative D call TRBD1 (6 bases). The last part of the DNA fits TRBJ2-7 better; the J call may be wrong. Germline CDR1 MNHNS, CDR2 SASEGT. The CDR3 contains 14 residues. CDR3 in DNA: TGTGCCAGCAGTGCCGTCGGACAGCAGTACGAGCAGTACTTC. Protein sequence: CASSAVGQQYEQYF.

V gene TRBV11-1 combines with J gene TRBJ2-3; no reliable D call. CDR3 length equals 12 residues. V gave up 2 bases and J gave up 8 bases, with 8 bases separating them. Germline values: CDR1 SGHAT, CDR2 FQDESV (reference sequence). The CDR3, as DNA: TGTGCCAGCAGCTTACAGTCACGTACGCAGTATTTT. Its protein product is CASSLQSRTQYF.

As concerns this clonotype: A read error may produce the germline difference seen at one junction end. This chain connects TRBV29-1 to TRBJ2-1; D is undetermined. Germline loops: CDR1 SQVTM, CDR2 ANQGSEA. This CDR3 is 11 amino acids long. In nucleotides, the CDR3 is TGCAGCGTTGCCTCCTGCAATGAGCAGTTCTTC. Its translation: CSVASCNEQFF.

The V and J genes are TRBV20-1 and TRBJ2-1; 8 positions agree with TRBD1. The germline gives CDR1 DFQATT, CDR2 SNEGSKA (reference sequence). The CDR3 consists of 16 residues. V was clipped by 4 bases and J by 1 base; unmatched bases: 9. For the CDR3, the DNA is TGCAGTGCTACCCCGACAGGGGCAAGTTCCTACAATGAGCAGTTCTTC. It codes for CSATPTGASSYNEQFF.

This clonotype was seen a handful of times. The chain combines TRBV27 with TRBJ2-1, with 12 bases matching TRBD1. Germline lookup yields CDR1 MNHEY and CDR2 SMNVEV (reference sequence). V shed 3 bases and J 8 bases; nucleotides not matched to a gene: 5. CDR3 length: 15 amino acids. The CDR3 is CASSFAGTGGYEQFF. For the CDR3, the DNA is TGTGCCAGCAGTTTCGCCGGGACAGGGGGCTATGAGCAGTTCTTC.

J is TRBJ1-1 and V is TRBV10-3; the D is unclear. Germline V lookup: CDR1 ENHRY, CDR2 SYGVKD. CDR3 length: 15 amino acids. Trimming shortened V by 3 bases and J by 0 bases, and 11 bases separated the two germline ends. DNA for the CDR3: TGTGCCATCAGTGATCACGGACGGCTGAACACTGAAGCTTTCTTT. This gives the protein CAISDHGRLNTEAFF.

This clonotype was seen ten or more times. This chain connects TRBV29-1 to TRBJ2-5; TRBD2 aligns across 7 bases. The length of the CDR3 is 13 residues. Unmatched junction bases numbered 3, after V lost 1 base and J lost 4 bases. CDR1 and CDR2 (germline): SQVTM, ANQGSEA. The CDR3 loop is CSVEGLARETQYF. In nucleotides, the CDR3 is TGCAGCGTTGAAGGACTAGCCAGAGAGACCCAGTACTTC.

The table lists this clonotype with a few counts. The chain uses TRBV28 and TRBJ1-2; TRBD1 is a possible D gene (6 bases). Germline V gives CDR1 MDHEN, CDR2 SYDVKM. This CDR3 spans 13 amino acids. V lost 6 bases, J lost 5 bases, and 13 bases lay in between. The CDR3 loop reads CASSYGQRYGYTF. CDR3 nucleotide sequence: TGTGCCAGCAGCTACGGACAGAGATATGGCTACACCTTC.